These 14 T cell receptor beta chains came from one sample sequenced in a study of blood T cell repertoires in COVID-19. Only in-frame clones appear in the TCRdb table, and some are missing; sequencing was by immunoSEQ multiplex PCR. The sample contains about 120,000 clones, 83% of which appear only once. Sample: peripheral blood. These receptor sequences come from a young man with acute or convalescent COVID-19.

This clone was found once. Compared with germline, one end of the junction differs, possibly owing to a read error. This chain links TRBV12-3 or TRBV12-4 with TRBJ2-3; 7 positions agree with TRBD2. The CDR3 is 11 amino acids. In DNA form, the CDR3 reads TGTGCCAGCAGTTTTATGGGCGGGAGTTTTTTT. This gives the protein CASSFMGGSFF.

The chain has TRBV6-5 and TRBJ2-7; 11 bases fit TRBD1. J lost 7 bases, V lost 7 bases, and 9 bases had no gene match. Germline V gives CDR1 MNHEY, CDR2 SVGAGI. This CDR3 has 14 residues. In DNA, the CDR3 is TGTGCCAGCACCGACGGACAGGGGGCGGGAGAGCAGTACTTC. Protein product: CASTDGQGAGEQYF.

This clone was seen a handful of times. The genes are TRBV7-2 and TRBJ1-2, with a weak D call TRBD1 (6 bases). Trimming removed 5 bases from V and 4 bases from J, with 20 bases in between. The CDR3 has 16 residues. The germline V gene has CDR1 SGHTA and CDR2 FQGNSA. The CDR3 DNA sequence: TGTGCCAGCAGCCCCCAAACAGGGAACAGGGTCTATGGCTACACCTTC. Amino acids: CASSPQTGNRVYGYTF.

This clone has a single count. This rearrangement joins TRBV28 to TRBJ2-7; 8 bases map to TRBD2. The germline gives CDR1 MDHEN, CDR2 SYDVKM. Trimming at V came to 5 bases and at J to 2 bases, leaving 11 bases not matched to a gene. The CDR3 is 16 residues long. The CDR3 reads CASSAPGGGQTYEQYV. As DNA, the CDR3 is TGTGCCAGCAGTGCCCCGGGCGGGGGGCAAACCTACGAGCAGTACGTC.

This clone was found a few times. V gene TRBV9 combines with J gene TRBJ2-1; D is unresolved. The CDR3 consists of 14 residues. The V and J ends lost 3 bases and 1 base respectively, with 8 bases between them. The germline CDR1 and CDR2 sequences are SGDLS and YYNGEE. CDR3 residues: CASSESTSYNEQFF. For the CDR3, the DNA is TGTGCCAGCAGCGAAAGTACTTCCTACAATGAGCAGTTCTTC.

This clone has only a few counts. CDR3: CASSVAHSGNTIYF. DNA for the CDR3: TGTGCCAGCAGCGTTGCGCACTCTGGAAACACCATATATTTT. V gene TRBV9 combines with J gene TRBJ1-3, with D hard to call. V dropped 2 bases and J dropped 0 bases, with 6 bases sitting between them. The germline gives CDR1 SGDLS, CDR2 YYNGEE. The CDR3 contains 14 residues. Using reference TRBV9 and TRBJ1-3 for the parts outside the CDR3, the full variable domain is DSGVTQTPKHLITATGQRVTLRCSPRSGDLSVYWYQQSLDQGLQFLIQYYNGEERAKGNILERFSAQQFPDLHSELNLSSLELGDSALYFCASSVAHSGNTIYFGEGSWLTVV.

This clone was counted between two and nine times. This chain uses TRBV18 with TRBJ2-7; D is unclear. CDR1 is KGHSH and CDR2 is LQKENI in the germline V gene. This CDR3 has 12 residues. The V end was cut by 6 bases, the J end by 7 bases, with 13 bases between. The CDR3, as DNA: TGTGCCAGCTCGTCCATGGGCCGGGAGCAGTACTTC. Protein sequence: CASSSMGREQYF.

The chain links TRBV10-2 to TRBJ2-7, with 7 bases fitting TRBD2. V trimming: 0 bases; J trimming: 6 bases; junction bases outside the gene matches: 8. The CDR3 sequence is 15 residues long. The germline CDR1 and CDR2 sequences are WSHSY and SAAADI. CDR3 nucleotide sequence: TGCGCCAGCAGTGAGTCTAGGGGACTACGGTCCGAGCAGTACTTC. Amino acids: CASSESRGLRSEQYF.

The chain has TRBV5-1 and TRBJ2-4; TRBD1 aligns across 12 bases. With V trimmed by 3 bases and J by 6 bases, 1 base remained unmatched. The length of the CDR3 is 14 residues. CDR1 and CDR2 (germline): SGHRS, YFSETQ. DNA for the CDR3: TGCGCCAGCAGCTCGGGACAGGGGGCAAACATTCAGTACTTC. Translating it yields CASSSGQGANIQYF.

The chain carries TRBV3-1 (or the pseudogene TRBV3-2) and TRBJ1-5; 8 bases fit TRBD1. V shed 5 bases and J 4 bases; nucleotides not matched to a gene: 7. Per germline, CDR1 LGHDT and CDR2 YNNKEL (reference sequence). CDR3 length equals 15 residues. The DNA of the CDR3 is TGTGCCAGCAGCGCCGGGACAGGTGATAATCAGCCCCAGCATTTT. It is translated as CASSAGTGDNQPQHF.

V gene TRBV30 combines with J gene TRBJ1-3; D is ambiguous. The CDR3 loop spans 11 amino acids. The germline V gene has CDR1 GTSNPN and CDR2 SVGIG (reference sequence). The V and J ends lost 2 bases and 8 bases respectively, with 7 bases between them. CDR3 residues: CAWSTIDTIYF. As DNA, the CDR3 is TGTGCCTGGAGTACCATAGACACCATATATTTT.

The chain uses TRBV7-3 and TRBJ2-1; TRBD2 agrees at 7 bases. CDR3 length: 15 residues. In germline, CDR1 is SGHTA, CDR2 FQGTGA. With 2 bases clipped from V and 3 bases from J, the junction kept 4 bases outside the gene matches. The CDR3 protein is CASSLGGVYYNEQFF. In DNA, the CDR3 is TGTGCCAGCAGCTTAGGGGGGGTATACTACAATGAGCAGTTCTTC. Together with reference TRBV7-3 and TRBJ2-1, the CDR3 gives the full variable domain: GAGVSQTPSNKVTEKGKYVELRCDPISGHTALYWYRQSLGQGPEFLIYFQGTGAADDSGLPNDRFFAVRPEGSVSTLKIQRTERGDSAVYLCASSLGGVYYNEQFFGPGTRLTVL.

This chain uses TRBV6-5 with TRBJ1-2; D gene unclear. Germline V gene sequence: CDR1 MNHEY, CDR2 SVGAGI. V lost 0 bases to trimming and J lost 5 bases, with 16 bases between them. The CDR3 covers 16 residues. The chain's CDR3 is CASSYSSPSRGYGYTF. CDR3 coding DNA: TGTGCCAGCAGTTACTCGAGCCCCTCCCGCGGGTATGGCTACACCTTC.

In DNA, the CDR3 is TGTGCCAGCAGTCGTATCACAGGGGGCGGGTCTAATGAAAAACTGTTTTTT. Translating gives CASSRITGGGSNEKLFF. The chain has TRBV5-6 and TRBJ1-4, with 9 bases matching TRBD1. The CDR3 has 17 amino acids. Per germline, CDR1 SGHDT and CDR2 YYEEEE. Trimming cost V 5 bases and J 3 bases; bases outside gene matches: 11.